This is a list of T cell receptor beta chains from one sample in a study of blood T cell repertoires in COVID-19. TCRdb's copy holds only in-frame clones and misses some; the assay was immunoSEQ multiplex PCR. This table has around 100,000 clones, roughly 87% appearing once. The sample was peripheral blood. These receptors all come from a young man in a cohort sampled during active COVID-19. The CDR3 runs from the conserved cysteine through the conserved F or W. D genes are given only for firm matches. A clone size is listed for some rows: how often the clone was seen (once, few, many), or a class if it is expanded.

j_gene: TRBJ2-5; abundance: NA; v_gene: TRBV7-2; len: 13; d_gene: NA; CDR3aa: CASSFPPQETQYF; CDR3nt: TGTGCCAGCAGCTTTCCCCCGCAAGAGACCCAGTACTTC
j_gene: TRBJ2-3; abundance: NA; v_gene: TRBV9; len: 15; d_gene: TRBD2; CDR3aa: CASSVTSGPLNTQYF; CDR3nt: TGTGCCAGCAGCGTGACTAGCGGACCCCTTAATACGCAGTATTTT
j_gene: TRBJ2-7; abundance: NA; v_gene: TRBV5-6; len: 14; d_gene: TRBD1; CDR3aa: CASSSGTGFYEQYF; CDR3nt: TGTGCCAGCAGCTCCGGGACAGGCTTCTACGAGCAGTACTTC
j_gene: TRBJ2-2; abundance: NA; v_gene: TRBV7-8; len: 16; d_gene: TRBD1; CDR3aa: CASSLRGQGVAGELFF; CDR3nt: TGTGCCAGCAGCCTGCGAGGACAGGGGGTTGCCGGGGAGCTGTTTTTT
j_gene: TRBJ1-1; abundance: NA; v_gene: TRBV2; len: 13; d_gene: NA; CDR3aa: CASSASVNTEAFF; CDR3nt: TGTGCCAGCAGTGCCTCCGTGAACACTGAAGCTTTCTTT
j_gene: TRBJ1-4; abundance: once; v_gene: TRBV5-6; len: 13; d_gene: NA; CDR3aa: CASSPAGIEKLFF; CDR3nt: TGTGCCAGCAGTCCGGCAGGGATCGAAAAACTGTTTTTT
j_gene: TRBJ2-3; abundance: NA; v_gene: TRBV18; len: 14; d_gene: TRBD2; CDR3aa: CASSPSGGTDTQYF; CDR3nt: TGTGCCAGCTCACCAAGCGGGGGCACAGATACGCAGTATTTT
j_gene: TRBJ1-1; abundance: NA; v_gene: TRBV11-2; len: 15; d_gene: NA; CDR3aa: CASSPRGEGYTEAFF; CDR3nt: TGTGCCAGCAGCCCCCGGGGTGAGGGTTACACTGAAGCTTTCTTT
j_gene: TRBJ2-5; abundance: NA; v_gene: TRBV11-2; len: 13; d_gene: NA; CDR3aa: CASGGAFSETQYF; CDR3nt: TGTGCCAGCGGGGGGGCCTTTTCCGAGACCCAGTACTTC
j_gene: TRBJ1-3; abundance: NA; v_gene: TRBV2; len: 16; d_gene: TRBD1; CDR3aa: CASRPGTGTSGNTIYF; CDR3nt: TGTGCCAGCAGGCCCGGGACAGGGACCTCTGGAAACACCATATATTTT
j_gene: TRBJ1-1; abundance: NA; v_gene: TRBV2; len: 14; d_gene: NA; CDR3aa: CASRGLRDPPEAFF; CDR3nt: TGTGCCAGCAGGGGGCTCAGGGATCCCCCTGAAGCTTTCTTT
j_gene: TRBJ2-3; abundance: few; v_gene: TRBV9; len: 15; d_gene: TRBD1; CDR3aa: CASSVVGTGTDTQYF; CDR3nt: TGTGCCAGCAGCGTAGTTGGGACAGGTACAGATACGCAGTATTTT
j_gene: TRBJ1-4; abundance: NA; v_gene: TRBV7-8; len: 13; d_gene: TRBD1; CDR3aa: CASSVDREGRLFF; CDR3nt: TGTGCCAGCAGCGTGGACAGGGAAGGTCGGCTGTTTTTT
j_gene: TRBJ2-5; abundance: NA; v_gene: TRBV5-4; len: 14; d_gene: TRBD1; CDR3aa: CASSRDSLQETQYF; CDR3nt: TGTGCCAGCAGCCGGGACAGTCTCCAAGAGACCCAGTACTTC
j_gene: TRBJ2-3; abundance: NA; v_gene: TRBV6-6; len: 16; d_gene: TRBD2; CDR3aa: CASRRTSGASTDTQYF; CDR3nt: TGTGCCAGCAGACGGACTAGCGGAGCTAGCACAGATACGCAGTATTTT
j_gene: TRBJ2-3; abundance: NA; v_gene: TRBV6-5; len: 14; d_gene: NA; CDR3aa: CASSSPYRADTQYF; CDR3nt: TGTGCCAGCAGTTCCCCTTATCGAGCAGATACGCAGTATTTT
j_gene: TRBJ2-1; abundance: NA; v_gene: TRBV19; len: 15; d_gene: NA; CDR3aa: CASSIERSRGNEQFF; CDR3nt: TGTGCCAGTAGTATAGAGAGGTCTCGGGGCAATGAGCAGTTCTTC
j_gene: TRBJ2-3; abundance: NA; v_gene: TRBV27; len: 15; d_gene: TRBD1; CDR3aa: CASSLSGQGTDTQYF; CDR3nt: TGTGCCAGCAGTTTATCGGGACAGGGCACAGATACGCAGTATTTT
j_gene: TRBJ1-1; abundance: NA; v_gene: TRBV30; len: 13; d_gene: NA; CDR3aa: CAWSSLSYTEAFF; CDR3nt: TGTGCCTGGAGTTCCCTAAGTTACACTGAAGCTTTCTTT
j_gene: TRBJ1-1; abundance: NA; v_gene: TRBV5-1; len: 14; d_gene: NA; CDR3aa: CASSLGRLNTEAFF; CDR3nt: TGCGCCAGCAGCTTGGGGCGGTTGAACACTGAAGCTTTCTTT
j_gene: TRBJ1-1; abundance: NA; v_gene: TRBV4-3; len: 13; d_gene: NA; CDR3aa: CASSLTVGTEAFF; CDR3nt: TGCGCCAGCAGCCTGACCGTCGGGACTGAAGCTTTCTTT
j_gene: TRBJ2-1; abundance: NA; v_gene: TRBV6-4; len: 16; d_gene: TRBD1; CDR3aa: CASSGSPGQGRGEQFF; CDR3nt: TGTGCCAGCAGTGGCTCCCCGGGACAGGGGAGGGGTGAGCAGTTCTTC
j_gene: TRBJ2-3; abundance: NA; v_gene: TRBV20-1; len: 14; d_gene: NA; CDR3aa: CSASVSRADSTQYF; CDR3nt: TGCAGTGCTAGTGTAAGCAGGGCAGATTCTACGCAGTATTTT
j_gene: TRBJ1-4; abundance: NA; v_gene: TRBV28; len: 15; d_gene: NA; CDR3aa: CASSLGQATNEKLFF; CDR3nt: TGTGCCAGCAGTTTAGGGCAGGCAACTAATGAAAAACTGTTTTTT
j_gene: TRBJ2-7; abundance: NA; v_gene: TRBV20-1; len: 11; d_gene: TRBD1; CDR3aa: CSSQGAYEQYF; CDR3nt: TGCAGTTCACAGGGGGCCTACGAGCAGTACTTC
j_gene: TRBJ2-4; abundance: once; v_gene: TRBV6-6; len: 16; d_gene: TRBD2; CDR3aa: CASTYSGGERKNIQYF; CDR3nt: TGTGCCAGCACCTACAGCGGGGGGGAACGAAAAAACATTCAGTACTTC
j_gene: TRBJ2-7; abundance: once; v_gene: TRBV4-3; len: 13; d_gene: NA; CDR3aa: CASSQEYRYEQYF; CDR3nt: TGCGCCAGCAGCCAAGAGTATCGCTACGAGCAGTACTTC
j_gene: TRBJ2-1; abundance: NA; v_gene: TRBV3-1/TRBV3-2; len: 18; d_gene: TRBD2; CDR3aa: CASSHPVAGGSSYNEQFF; CDR3nt: TGTGCCAGCAGCCATCCAGTTGCGGGGGGGAGCTCCTACAATGAGCAGTTCTTC
j_gene: TRBJ1-1; abundance: few; v_gene: TRBV4-2; len: 14; d_gene: TRBD1; CDR3aa: CASSPGQGNTEAFF; CDR3nt: TGTGCCAGCAGCCCTGGACAGGGGAACACTGAAGCTTTCTTT
j_gene: TRBJ1-2; abundance: NA; v_gene: TRBV5-5; len: 16; d_gene: TRBD1; CDR3aa: CASSAQFDRGAAGYTF; CDR3nt: TGTGCCAGCAGCGCACAATTCGACAGGGGCGCTGCGGGCTACACCTTC
j_gene: TRBJ2-5; abundance: once; v_gene: TRBV13; len: 14; d_gene: NA; CDR3aa: CASSLGAYQETQYF; CDR3nt: TGTGCCAGCAGCTTGGGGGCGTACCAAGAGACCCAGTACTTC
j_gene: TRBJ2-1; abundance: NA; v_gene: TRBV6-7; len: 15; d_gene: TRBD1; CDR3aa: CASSYPGTGLREQFF; CDR3nt: TGTGCCAGCAGTTACCCCGGGACAGGGCTTCGTGAGCAGTTCTTC
j_gene: TRBJ1-4; abundance: NA; v_gene: TRBV13; len: 18; d_gene: TRBD1; CDR3aa: CASSSRGQGLSPNEKLFF; CDR3nt: TGTGCCAGCAGCAGCCGGGGACAGGGTCTTTCCCCAAATGAAAAACTGTTTTTT
j_gene: TRBJ2-7; abundance: few; v_gene: TRBV5-4; len: 14; d_gene: NA; CDR3aa: CASSSGTGGYEQYF; CDR3nt: TGTGCCAGCAGCTCCGGGACTGGGGGCTACGAGCAGTACTTC
j_gene: TRBJ2-7; abundance: NA; v_gene: TRBV19; len: 16; d_gene: TRBD1; CDR3aa: CASSIPTGAHSYEQYF; CDR3nt: TGTGCCAGTAGTATACCGACAGGGGCCCACTCCTACGAGCAGTACTTC
j_gene: TRBJ2-3; abundance: NA; v_gene: TRBV7-2; len: 18; d_gene: TRBD2; CDR3aa: CASSHLTVAGGTTDTQYF; CDR3nt: TGTGCCAGCAGCCACTTGACCGTAGCGGGGGGGACCACAGATACGCAGTATTTT
j_gene: TRBJ1-2; abundance: NA; v_gene: TRBV25-1; len: 15; d_gene: TRBD1; CDR3aa: CASNRGAVIHYGYTF; CDR3nt: TGTGCCAGCAACAGGGGGGCGGTCATTCACTATGGCTACACCTTC
j_gene: TRBJ1-5; abundance: NA; v_gene: TRBV27; len: 15; d_gene: NA; CDR3aa: CASSLLGGMGQPQHF; CDR3nt: TGTGCCAGCAGTTTATTGGGGGGAATGGGTCAGCCCCAGCATTTT
j_gene: TRBJ2-7; abundance: NA; v_gene: TRBV5-6; len: 14; d_gene: TRBD2; CDR3aa: CASSPGTSNYEQYF; CDR3nt: TGTGCCAGCAGCCCCGGGACTAGCAACTACGAGCAGTACTTC
j_gene: TRBJ1-1; abundance: NA; v_gene: TRBV6-5; len: 13; d_gene: NA; CDR3aa: CASSYRDYTEAFF; CDR3nt: TGTGCCAGCAGTTACAGGGACTACACTGAAGCTTTCTTT
j_gene: TRBJ1-1; abundance: NA; v_gene: TRBV27; len: 13; d_gene: TRBD1; CDR3aa: CASSLRQGVEAFF; CDR3nt: TGTGCCAGCAGTTTGAGGCAGGGGGTTGAAGCTTTCTTT